These 17 T cell receptor beta chains share one sample of origin, sequenced in a study of vaccination effects on CD4 cells after COVID-19. Expansion of antigen-specific CD4+ T cells with viral peptide pools was carried out by the ViraFEST assay before sequencing. At the end of about 10 days of culture, CD4+ T cells were isolated. People in the vaccine group had not been infected with SARS-CoV-2 before, and their nucleocapsid antibodies were negative. Data came from immunoSEQ multiplex PCR; TCRdb stores just in-frame clones and leaves some out. Of 30,000 to 45,000 clones in the sample, 66% were seen once. What these receptors recognize is not known. The sequencing here drew on CD4+ T cells from PBMCs cultured with HCoV-OC43 spike peptides, taken before COVID-19 vaccination. Subset described: HCoV-OC43 spike overlapping peptide pool stimulation. The receptors were sampled from a human donor who received a COVID-19 vaccine.

V is TRBV2 and J is TRBJ1-5; weak D call: TRBD1 (5 bases). CDR1 and CDR2 from the germline V gene are SNHLY and FYNNEI. Trimming left V 8 bases short and J 4 bases short, with 12 bases between. The CDR3 is 13 amino acids. The CDR3 loop reads CASDREANQPQHF. Written as DNA, the CDR3 is TGTGCCAGCGACAGAGAAGCTAATCAGCCCCAGCATTTT.

The chain carries TRBV7-2 and TRBJ2-7; D might be TRBD1 (5 bases). V dropped 5 bases and J dropped 4 bases, with 12 bases sitting between them. The CDR3 is 13 residues long. The germline V gene encodes CDR1 SGHTA and CDR2 FQGNSA. The DNA for the CDR3 is TGTGCCAGCAGCCGACAGTACTTGTACGAGCAGTACTTC. This codes for CASSRQYLYEQYF.

This chain uses TRBV30 with TRBJ2-5; D gene unclear. Per germline, CDR1 GTSNPN and CDR2 SVGIG (reference sequence). CDR3 length: 13 residues. The V gene lost 3 bases and the J gene lost 2 bases, with 10 bases spanning the gap. In DNA form, the CDR3 reads TGTGCCTGGAGCCGTCGGTTACAAGAGACCCAGTACTTC. Its translation is CAWSRRLQETQYF.

The chain has TRBV5-1 and TRBJ1-2; D unclear. V was shortened by 2 bases and J by 4 bases, with 15 bases between the two germline ends. The CDR3 has 15 residues. Germline values: CDR1 SGHRS, CDR2 YFSETQ. The CDR3 protein is CASSFGPPSTYGYTF. CDR3 coding DNA: TGCGCCAGCAGCTTCGGACCCCCCTCCACCTATGGCTACACCTTC.

This rearrangement joins TRBV7-8 to TRBJ2-7, with 7 bases matching TRBD1. J lost 5 bases, V lost 5 bases, and 6 bases had no gene match. CDR1 is SGHVS, CDR2 FQNEAQ, per germline. There are 13 residues in the CDR3. The CDR3 nucleotides read TGTGCCAGCAGCCCGACAGGGCAGGACGAGCAGTACTTC. Its protein is CASSPTGQDEQYF.

V and J are TRBV5-1 and TRBJ2-5; either TRBD1 or TRBD2 may fit D (5 bases each). This CDR3 region has 16 residues. The ends were cut back, 2 bases at V and 4 bases at J, with 18 bases in the middle. Germline V gene lookup returns CDR1 SGHRS and CDR2 YFSETQ. CDR3: CASSFGGSSQGETQYF. As DNA, the CDR3 is TGCGCCAGCAGCTTTGGGGGAAGCTCACAAGGAGAGACCCAGTACTTC.

This clone has at least ten counts. The V call is TRBV5-4, the J call TRBJ2-5, with TRBD1 as a possible D gene (6 bases). V gave up 2 bases and J gave up 2 bases, with 10 bases separating them. Germline V gene sequence: CDR1 SGHNT, CDR2 YYREEE (reference sequence). The CDR3 is 14 amino acids. The chain's CDR3 is CASSLQGAQETQYF. CDR3 DNA sequence: TGTGCCAGCAGCTTACAGGGAGCTCAAGAGACCCAGTACTTC.

V is TRBV7-7 and J is TRBJ2-1, with a tentative D call TRBD1 (6 bases). V lost 5 bases, J lost 6 bases, and 14 bases lay in between. The CDR3 is 14 amino acids. Germline lookup yields CDR1 SSHAT and CDR2 FNYEAQ (reference sequence). The CDR3: CASSPQGSVNEQFF. The CDR3 DNA reads as TGTGCCAGCAGCCCACAGGGTTCGGTCAATGAGCAGTTCTTC.

The V gene is TRBV29-1, the J gene TRBJ1-4, with TRBD1 matching over 7 bases. CDR3 length: 14 residues. The germline CDR1 and CDR2 sequences are SQVTM and ANQGSEA. The ends lost 6 bases at V and 5 bases at J; junction bases unmatched: 9. This CDR3 reads CSVTDRVKNEKLFF. CDR3 nucleotides: TGCAGCGTAACAGACAGGGTCAAGAATGAAAAACTGTTTTTT.

This clone was observed a few times. The chain recombines TRBV30 with TRBJ1-5; perhaps TRBD1 as D (6 bases). From germline, CDR1 is GTSNPN and CDR2 SVGIG (reference sequence). This CDR3 is built from 13 residues. The germline V and J ends were trimmed by 3 bases and 7 bases, with 13 bases remaining between them. CDR3 DNA sequence: TGTGCCTGGAGCGGACAGACAGAACAGCCCCAGCATTTT. It codes for CAWSGQTEQPQHF.

The rearrangement links TRBV6-5 to TRBJ1-4, with D uncertain. This CDR3 region has 12 residues. The germline V and J ends were trimmed by 7 bases and 7 bases, with 10 bases remaining between them. Germline V gives CDR1 MNHEY, CDR2 SVGAGI. CDR3 amino acids: CASTRLFEKLFF. In nucleotides, the CDR3 is TGTGCCAGCACCAGACTCTTTGAAAAACTGTTTTTT.

This clone has only a few counts. The chain joins TRBV12-3 or TRBV12-4 to TRBJ1-1, with a weak D call TRBD1 (6 bases). The ends were cut back, 11 bases at V and 0 bases at J, with 13 bases in the middle. The CDR3 has 13 residues. In DNA form, the CDR3 reads TGTGCCTCCCAGGGGTTCATGAACACTGAAGCTTTCTTT. This codes for CASQGFMNTEAFF.

This chain links TRBV6-5 with TRBJ1-5; possible D gene TRBD1, 6 bases. Germline V gives CDR1 MNHEY, CDR2 SVGAGI. The CDR3 sequence is 15 residues long. V was clipped by 5 bases and J by 5 bases, with 16 bases between them. The CDR3 nucleotides read TGTGCCAGCAGTCGGGGCAGGGGAGTAGATCAGCCCCAGCATTTT. This gives the protein CASSRGRGVDQPQHF.

The J gene is TRBJ2-3, the V gene TRBV20-1; D not resolved. Germline CDR1 and CDR2: DFQATT and SNEGSKA (reference sequence). V was pared by 6 bases and J by 2 bases, with 3 bases between. The CDR3 is 10 residues long. The CDR3 here is CSAVTDTQYF. The DNA of the CDR3 is TGCAGTGCCGTCACAGATACGCAGTATTTT.

This clone was counted only a few times. The genes are TRBV6-5 and TRBJ2-1; D possibly corresponds to TRBD2 (6 bases). CDR1 MNHEY and CDR2 SVGAGI come from the germline V gene. V lost 4 bases and J lost 4, with 11 bases in between. CDR3 length: 14 residues. The CDR3: CASSSGGRYNEQFF. In DNA form, the CDR3 reads TGTGCCAGCAGTTCCGGGGGACGGTACAATGAGCAGTTCTTC.

By frequency in the sample, this clone is medium-sized. J is TRBJ2-6 and V is TRBV15; no clear D gene. The CDR3 is 16 amino acids. V was shortened by 0 bases and J by 0 bases, with 6 bases between the two germline ends. Germline loops: CDR1 LNHNV, CDR2 YYDKDF (reference sequence). The CDR3 DNA sequence: TGTGCCACCAGCAGAGATACAGACTCTGGGGCCAACGTCCTGACTTTC. It specifies CATSRDTDSGANVLTF.

This chain uses TRBV14 with TRBJ2-1, with D possibly TRBD1 on 5 matching bases. The CDR3 length is 17 residues. CDR1 is SGHDN and CDR2 is FVKESK in the germline V gene. V dropped 1 base and J dropped 4 bases, with 17 bases sitting between them. The CDR3: CASSQGPRTPFYNEQFF. CDR3 nucleotides: TGTGCCAGCAGCCAAGGGCCCCGGACACCTTTTTACAATGAGCAGTTCTTC.